Included here is one T cell receptor beta chain sequence, with context. The antigen remains unidentified. Sequencing was performed with immunoSEQ multiplex PCR; in TCRdb, only in-frame clones are kept and a portion is missing. The repertoire holds roughly 1.4 million clones, with 98% to 99% as singletons. None of the donors, who were healthy HIV-negative adults, had recently had acute infections or vaccinations. The sample comes from a study of shared clonotypes between healthy human individuals. This CDR3 spans 13 amino acids. Trimming removed 0 bases at V and 3 bases at J, with 7 bases between. Germline values: CDR1 SGHRS, CDR2 YFSETQ. Study-level results: Among donors, sharing of clonotypes was expected to be affected by sequencing depth.

The chain combines TRBV5-1 with TRBJ2-7; D gene ambiguous. This receptor was taken from a man between 25 and 39 years old in good health. Material: naive CD4+ T cells sorted from blood. Subset given: CD45RA+ positively selected. The DNA of the CDR3 is TGCGCCAGCAGCTTGGCCGACAACTACGAGCAGTACTTC. Amino acid sequence: CASSLADNYEQYF.